Detailed here is one T cell receptor beta chain. Some clones are missing from TCRdb's copy, which holds only in-frame ones; the method was immunoSEQ multiplex PCR. In the table there are fewer than 300,000 clones, less than 85% of which are singletons. J gave up 7 bases and V 5 bases, and 8 bases lay outside the gene matches. CDR1 and CDR2 (germline): SEHNR, FQNEAQ (reference sequence). This CDR3 comprises 15 residues. This sample is drawn from a study of blood T cell repertoires in COVID-19. Recruitment covered 20 to 25 US areas and drew participants whose ages spanned about 18 to 100 years. This receptor was taken from a woman in her fifties or sixties who had recovered from COVID-19. The chain links TRBV7-9 to TRBJ1-4, with 9 bases lining up with TRBD1. Sample: PBMCs or T cells enriched from blood (not recorded which). The chain's CDR3 is CASSTPTGGSEKLFF. CDR3 sequence (DNA): TGTGCCAGCAGCACCCCGACAGGGGGTAGTGAAAAACTGTTTTTT.